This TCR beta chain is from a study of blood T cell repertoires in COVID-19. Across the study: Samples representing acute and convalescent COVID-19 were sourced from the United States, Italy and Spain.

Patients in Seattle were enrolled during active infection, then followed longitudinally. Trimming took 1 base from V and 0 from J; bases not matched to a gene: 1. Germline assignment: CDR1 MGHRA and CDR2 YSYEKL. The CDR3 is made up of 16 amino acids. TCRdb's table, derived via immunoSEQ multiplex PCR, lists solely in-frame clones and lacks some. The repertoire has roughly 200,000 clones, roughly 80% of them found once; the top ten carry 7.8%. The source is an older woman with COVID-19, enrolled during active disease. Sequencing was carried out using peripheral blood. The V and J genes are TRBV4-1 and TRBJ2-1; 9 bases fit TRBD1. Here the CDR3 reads CASSQGQGGSYNEQFF. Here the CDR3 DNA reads TGCGCCAGCAGCCAAGGACAGGGGGGCTCCTACAATGAGCAGTTCTTC.